Presented here are 6 T cell receptor beta chains from one specimen sequenced in a study of cytomegalovirus exposure and HLA in healthy donors. The method was immunoSEQ multiplex PCR; TCRdb's version includes in-frame clones alone and lacks a portion of them. The sample gives under 300,000 clones, approximately 86% of which show up once; 1% is in the top ten. The sample taken for sequencing was PBMCs. The receptors here all came from a woman aged 18-35 years in good health and CMV-seronegative.

This clone has a single count. CDR3 sequence (DNA): TGCAGCGCACAACCGGGACACGGGGAAAAACTGTTTTTT. This sequence encodes CSAQPGHGEKLFF. This sequence joins TRBV29-1 and TRBJ1-4; D is perhaps TRBD1 (6 bases). The CDR3 has 13 residues. Looked up from germline, CDR1 is SQVTM and CDR2 is ANQGSEA. Trimming left V 7 bases short and J 8 bases short, with 17 bases between.

The chain links TRBV28 to TRBJ1-2, with 7 nucleotides matching TRBD1. The junction had 8 bases not matched to a gene; V was cut back by 8 bases and J by 2 bases. The CDR3 extends over 14 amino acids. Germline CDR1 reads MDHEN; CDR2 reads SYDVKM. CDR3 residues: CASSYMTGNYGYTF. The CDR3 DNA follows: TGTGCCAGCTCATATATGACAGGGAACTATGGCTACACCTTC.

In its sample, this clone was seen once. This chain joins TRBV7-2 and TRBJ2-7, with TRBD1 identical over 9 bases. Germline CDR1 SGHTA, CDR2 FQGNSA. V lost 3 bases and J lost 0; bases outside the gene matches: 3. The CDR3 sequence is 15 residues long. Here the CDR3 DNA reads TGTGCCAGCAGCTTTAGGGACAGGGACTCCTACGAGCAGTACTTC. Translation: CASSFRDRDSYEQYF.

V and J are TRBV27 and TRBJ1-1, with TRBD1 matching 9 bases. Germline V lookup: CDR1 MNHEY, CDR2 SMNVEV (reference sequence). J was trimmed by 11 bases and V by 0 bases; bases with no gene match: 16. The CDR3 contains 17 residues. CDR3 residues: CASSLSPGTGSNTFAFF. CDR3 nucleotides: TGTGCCAGCAGTTTATCACCCGGGACAGGGTCCAATACGTTTGCTTTCTTT.

V usage is TRBV9 and J usage is TRBJ1-2; possible D gene TRBD1, 5 bases. The V and J ends lost 3 bases and 4 bases respectively, with 13 bases between them. Looked up from germline, CDR1 is SGDLS and CDR2 is YYNGEE. The CDR3 contains 14 residues. In DNA form, the CDR3 reads TGTGCCAGCAGCGGCGGGGCCTTAGGCTATGGCTACACCTTC. Its translation: CASSGGALGYGYTF.

V and J are TRBV19 and TRBJ1-5; 8 bases agree with TRBD1. CDR1 and CDR2 from the germline V gene are LNHDA and SQIVND (reference sequence). Trimming removed 5 bases from V and 3 bases from J; junction bases left unmatched: 9. The CDR3 totals 16 residues. The CDR3 spells CASSPRTGLVNQPQHF. The CDR3 DNA reads as TGTGCCAGTAGTCCAAGGACAGGGCTCGTCAATCAGCCCCAGCATTTT.